These T cell receptor beta chains were read from a single sample in a study of blood T cell repertoires in COVID-19. Using immunoSEQ multiplex PCR, the repertoire was profiled, and TCRdb retains in-frame clones only, with some absent. Of 150,000 or so clones listed, about four fifths are singletons. Sequencing input: peripheral blood. Receptors were obtained from a human donor with acute or convalescent COVID-19. The donor label of this sample is uncertain. Each CDR3 is given with its conserved first and last residue. D genes are given only for firm matches. Clone size is stated in some rows and not others, as once, few, many or a class when expanded.

j_call	d_call	v_call	clone_size	cdr3_nt	cdr3_aa
TRBJ1-1	TRBD1	TRBV2	.	TGTGCCAGCATGTTGGATTCAGGGGGCAGAGCTTTCTTT	CASMLDSGGRAFF
TRBJ2-2	TRBD1	TRBV9	.	TGTGCCAGCACGCAGGGGGCTATTAGTATGACCGGGGAGCTGTTTTTT	CASTQGAISMTGELFF
TRBJ1-3	.	TRBV5-4	.	TGTGCCAGCAGCTTGGGCCGCGTCTCTGGAAACACCATATATTTT	CASSLGRVSGNTIYF
TRBJ2-3	.	TRBV7-9	.	TGTGCCAGCAGCTTTACGGGTTCCGGCACAGATACGCAGTATTTT	CASSFTGSGTDTQYF
TRBJ2-3	TRBD1	TRBV12-3/TRBV12-4	.	TGTGCCAGCAGTAGCAGGGGGGATACGCAGTATTTT	CASSSRGDTQYF
TRBJ1-2	.	TRBV27	.	TGTGCCAGCAGTTTATCGATTGCGGGGGGCGGGCGCTACACCTTC	CASSLSIAGGGRYTF
TRBJ2-3	TRBD1	TRBV6-5	.	TGTGCCAGCAGTTACTCGAGAAGGGGGCTGGGAGATACGCAGTATTTT	CASSYSRRGLGDTQYF
TRBJ2-1	.	TRBV7-9	.	TGTGCCAGCACCCCAGACTTTGCTGAGCAGTTCTTC	CASTPDFAEQFF
TRBJ1-5	TRBD1	TRBV12-5	.	TGTGCTAGTGGTTTGGGAAAGGGGGCGCAGCCCCAGCATTTT	CASGLGKGAQPQHF
TRBJ1-1	.	TRBV19	.	TGTGCCAGTAGTATAGGTCAGGGGAACACTGAAGCTTTCTTT	CASSIGQGNTEAFF
TRBJ1-6	.	TRBV12-1	.	TGTGCCAGCAGCTTACGCAATACAGGGGCCCCCAAGCCCAGCTCCTATAATTCACCCCTCCACTTT	CASSLRNTGAPKPSSYNSPLHF
TRBJ1-2	TRBD1	TRBV11-2	.	TGTGCCAGCAGCCCTTACAGGGGTGGCTACACCTTC	CASSPYRGGYTF
TRBJ1-1	.	TRBV6-1	.	TGTGCCAGCAGTGACAGGGTTACTGAAGCTTTCTTT	CASSDRVTEAFF
TRBJ2-4	TRBD1	TRBV4-1	few	TGCGCCAGCAGCCAAGAACGGACAGGGTGGAACATTCAGTACTTC	CASSQERTGWNIQYF
TRBJ2-2	.	TRBV30	.	TGTGCCTGGAGAGCCCGGGGGAACACCGGGGAGCTGTTTTTT	CAWRARGNTGELFF
TRBJ1-6	TRBD1	TRBV5-6	.	TGTGCCAGCAGCCCCGGGACAGGGCGCCATAATTCACCCCTCCACTTT	CASSPGTGRHNSPLHF
TRBJ2-7	.	TRBV18	few	TGTGCCAGCTCTCGCCTCCCCGGGATAGACTCCTACGAGCAGTACTTC	CASSRLPGIDSYEQYF
TRBJ2-7	TRBD1	TRBV25-1	.	TGTGCCAGCGAGAGAGTTGGGACAGCGAGCTACGAGCAGTACTTC	CASERVGTASYEQYF
TRBJ2-7	TRBD1	TRBV12-3/TRBV12-4	once	TGTGCCAGCAGTCCGGGACAGTACGAGCAGTACTTC	CASSPGQYEQYF
TRBJ1-2	TRBD1	TRBV6-5	.	TGTGCCAGCAGGGGGACAGGGGGCACAGCTTATGGCTACACCTTC	CASRGTGGTAYGYTF
TRBJ2-1	TRBD1	TRBV4-2	.	TGTGCCAGCAGCCAAGATACAGACAGGGGGACCCACAATGAGCAGTTCTTC	CASSQDTDRGTHNEQFF
TRBJ1-1	TRBD1	TRBV15	.	TGTGCCACCAGCGGAGGGGGGGACAGGGACACTGAAGCTTTCTTT	CATSGGGDRDTEAFF
TRBJ2-1	TRBD1	TRBV20-1	.	TGCAGTGCTAGTCCGACAGGGGCGGTAACCCATGAGCAGTTCTTC	CSASPTGAVTHEQFF
TRBJ2-7	TRBD1	TRBV19	once	TGTGCCAGTGGGGACAGGGGGCGGGACGAGCAGTACTTC	CASGDRGRDEQYF
TRBJ2-5	TRBD1	TRBV19	.	TGTGCCAGTAGTCTCGACAGGGCCCAACAAGAGACCCAGTACTTC	CASSLDRAQQETQYF
TRBJ2-5	TRBD2	TRBV2	.	TGTGCCAGCAGACCTCGGGAGGGACAACAAGAGACCCAGTACTTC	CASRPREGQQETQYF
TRBJ2-2	.	TRBV27	.	TGTGCCAGCAACTCCCTGGCGAACACCGGGGAGCTGTTTTTT	CASNSLANTGELFF
TRBJ1-5	TRBD1	TRBV7-8	.	TGTGCCAGCGCGAGGGGGCGCGGTCAGCCCCAGCATTTT	CASARGRGQPQHF
TRBJ2-3	TRBD2	TRBV7-3	.	TGTGCCAGCAGCTTAACGTTAGGACTAGCGGGGGAAGGGATTAGTGAAGATACGCAGTATTTT	CASSLTLGLAGEGISEDTQYF
TRBJ1-4	.	TRBV21-1	.	TGTGCCAGCAAAAAGAGCCGGGAGGGTAATGAAAAACTGTTTTTT	CASKKSREGNEKLFF
TRBJ1-1	TRBD1	TRBV6-6	.	TGTGCCAGCAGTCCCCAGGACAGGGGGCTTATCGGGGTGAACACTGAAGCTTTCTTT	CASSPQDRGLIGVNTEAFF
TRBJ2-3	TRBD2	TRBV19	.	TGTGCCAGTGGGGAGGGACTGTCACCCGGCACAGATACGCAGTATTTT	CASGEGLSPGTDTQYF
TRBJ1-1	TRBD1	TRBV6-6	.	TGTGCCAGCAGTCCCGGGACAGGGGGCGCAGGGACTGAAGCTTTCTTT	CASSPGTGGAGTEAFF
TRBJ2-3	TRBD2	TRBV19	.	TGTGCCAGTAGTTCCTTCCCCGGGACTAGCGGGGGGGCCAGCACAGATACGCAGTATTTT	CASSSFPGTSGGASTDTQYF
TRBJ1-2	.	TRBV3-1/TRBV3-2	.	TGTGCCAGCAGCCAAGACTGGGGGCTTAGGGGCTACACCTTC	CASSQDWGLRGYTF